The clone carrying this T cell receptor (beta chain) appeared a few times. The antigen remains unidentified. This clone may be a read error of a much larger clone one base away. The data belong to a study of CD8+CD57+ T cells in acquired aplastic anemia. Study overall: Sorted CD4+ and CD8+ cells gave an average of about 3 ug of DNA. General study results and limits: The number of CD8+ CDR3 sequences shared by patients and controls was twenty-nine.

Genomic DNA, serving as template, underwent TCR beta VDJ and CDR3 profiling. TCRdb re-called the reads with MiXCR, one entry per CDR3 protein. The sample has over 150,000 distinct CDR3 sequences, about 44% seen once. Patients selected for sequencing had displayed CD8+CD57+ cell expansion by flow cytometry. From germline, CDR1 is DFQATT and CDR2 SNEGSKA (reference sequence). The CDR3 consists of 14 residues. With 7 bases clipped from V and 7 bases from J, the junction kept 12 bases outside the gene matches. Sequenced: sorted CD4+, CD8+, or CD8+CD57+ T cells (not recorded which) from PBMCs. This chain uses TRBV20-1 with TRBJ1-5, with 8 bases identical to TRBD1. This sequence was found in a human donor with aplastic anemia. The CDR3 DNA reads TGCAGTGTAACCACTGGACAGGGAAAGCAGCCCCAGCATTTT. Its translation is CSVTTGQGKQPQHF.